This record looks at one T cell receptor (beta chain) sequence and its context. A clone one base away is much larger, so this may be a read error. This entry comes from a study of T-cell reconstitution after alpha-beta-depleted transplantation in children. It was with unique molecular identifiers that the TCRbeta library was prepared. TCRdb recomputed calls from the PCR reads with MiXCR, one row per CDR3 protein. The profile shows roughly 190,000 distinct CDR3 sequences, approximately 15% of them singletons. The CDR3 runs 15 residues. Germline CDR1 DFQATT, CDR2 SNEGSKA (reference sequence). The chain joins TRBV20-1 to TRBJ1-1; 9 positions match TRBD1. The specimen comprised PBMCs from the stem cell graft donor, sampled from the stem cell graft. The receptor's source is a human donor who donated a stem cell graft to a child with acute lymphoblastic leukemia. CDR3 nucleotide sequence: TGCAGTGCTAGCCCCCCGGACAGGGGAGATACTGAATCTTTCTTT. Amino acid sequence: CSASPPDRGDTESFF.